Given below is one TCR beta chain in context. Its antigen is not identified. The source of the sample is a study of early T cells in non-severe SARS-CoV-2 infection. Study in general: The authors sequenced bulk RNA from unsorted whole blood, leaving chains unpaired. Study conclusions and caveats: Matching against VDJdb likely underestimated virus-specific expansions, favoring anti-spike CD8.

As part of library construction, unique molecular identifiers were attached to individual cDNA molecules. MiXCR, run by TCRdb on the 5' RACE reads, gives a single entry per CDR3 protein. The data show tens of thousands of distinct CDR3 sequences, approximately 14% seen once. From germline, CDR1 is SGHRS and CDR2 YFSETQ. V shed 6 bases and J 9 bases; nucleotides not matched to a gene: 15. The CDR3 sequence is 15 residues long. This clonotype was sampled from an adult who was a healthcare worker with PCR-confirmed SARS-CoV-2 infection or an uninfected control (not recorded which). Material for sequencing was whole blood. The chain couples TRBV5-1 to TRBJ2-1, with TRBD2 identical over 7 bases. CDR3 bases: TGCGCCAGCACTCTAGCAGACGGGGGGAGTGGTGAGCAGTTCTTC. Translation: CASTLADGGSGEQFF. Filled out from reference TRBV5-1 and TRBJ2-1, the complete variable domain reads KAGVTQTPRYLIKTRGQQVTLSCSPISGHRSVSWYQQTPGQGLQFLFEYFSETQRNKGNFPGRFSGRQFSNSRSEMNVSTLELGDSALYLCASTLADGGSGEQFFGPGTRLTVL.